The T cell receptor (beta chain) under discussion was sequenced for a study of OX40 agonist ivuxolimab in advanced cancers. Germline V gives CDR1 MNHEY, CDR2 SVGAGI. The V gene lost 0 bases and the J gene lost 7 bases, with 7 bases spanning the gap. This CDR3 is built from 14 residues. Assay used: immunoSEQ multiplex PCR; TCRdb lists only in-frame clones, some missing. Altogether 78,000 or so clones are present, approximately 86% being singletons, with the ten largest covering under 0.75%. It was autoimmune disease history or systemic immunosuppression that excluded patients. The source was CD4+ or CD8+ T cells sorted from blood, collected in a trial of the OX40 agonist ivuxolimab. The rearrangement joins TRBV6-5 to TRBJ1-6, with a tentative D call TRBD1 (5 bases). This receptor was taken from an adult with an advanced solid tumor such as melanoma, head and neck, liver or kidney cancer. In DNA form, the CDR3 reads TGTGCCAGCAGTTACTCCGACAGCAATTCACCCCTCCACTTT. As protein: CASSYSDSNSPLHF.